These 10 T cell receptor beta chains were all obtained from the same sample, sequenced in a study of T cell responses to AZD1222 COVID-19 vaccine. TCRdb's table, derived via immunoSEQ multiplex PCR, lists solely in-frame clones and lacks some. The sample holds more than 150,000 clones; around 93% are singletons and the top ten take 7.5% to 10%. The sample was peripheral blood, taken on day 0 of AZD1222 vaccination. All receptors derive from an adult in good health.

The chain links TRBV19 to TRBJ1-1; 9 bases line up with TRBD1. The CDR3 runs 16 residues. J lost 11 bases, V lost 0 bases, and 13 bases had no gene match. CDR1 is LNHDA, CDR2 SQIVND, per germline (reference sequence). The CDR3: CASSIDRNQQGAGAFF. The CDR3 DNA reads as TGTGCCAGTAGTATAGACCGAAACCAACAGGGGGCTGGGGCTTTCTTT.

This clone was seen just once. The chain couples TRBV14 to TRBJ1-1, with 7 positions matching TRBD1. After removal of 7 bases from V and 4 bases from J, the junction contained 3 bases not matched to a gene. Germline V gene lookup returns CDR1 SGHDN and CDR2 FVKESK. This CDR3 region has 12 residues. This CDR3 reads CASTGGGTEAFF. The DNA of the CDR3 is TGTGCCAGCACAGGGGGGGGCACTGAAGCTTTCTTT.

V gene TRBV27 combines with J gene TRBJ1-2, with 8 bases fitting TRBD1. V shed 4 bases and J 7 bases; nucleotides not matched to a gene: 8. CDR1 and CDR2 from the germline V gene are MNHEY and SMNVEV (reference sequence). The CDR3 loop spans 14 amino acids. This CDR3 is CASSSRQGAPGYTF. The CDR3 DNA is TGTGCCAGCAGTTCCCGCCAGGGGGCGCCTGGCTACACCTTC.

V is TRBV19 and J is TRBJ1-1, with 8 bases fitting TRBD1. This CDR3 has 14 amino acids. Per the germline V gene, CDR1 is LNHDA and CDR2 is SQIVND (reference sequence). Trimming cost V 10 bases and J 1 base; bases outside gene matches: 8. The CDR3 region is CATDRGGGNTEAFF. The CDR3 DNA reads as TGTGCCACCGACAGGGGCGGCGGGAACACTGAAGCTTTCTTT.

This clone was seen only once. The chain links TRBV5-1 to TRBJ2-1, with TRBD1 matching over 11 bases. CDR1 SGHRS and CDR2 YFSETQ come from the germline V gene. This CDR3 is built from 20 residues. Trimming took 4 bases from V and 0 from J; bases not matched to a gene: 15. In DNA, the CDR3 is TGCGCCAGCAGCGAGGACAGGGGGCATCTCAGTCGTAGCTCCTACAATGAGCAGTTCTTC. It yields the protein CASSEDRGHLSRSSYNEQFF. The variable domain in full, completed from reference TRBV5-1 and TRBJ2-1, reads KAGVTQTPRYLIKTRGQQVTLSCSPISGHRSVSWYQQTPGQGLQFLFEYFSETQRNKGNFPGRFSGRQFSNSRSEMNVSTLELGDSALYLCASSEDRGHLSRSSYNEQFFGPGTRLTVL.

The V and J genes are TRBV28 and TRBJ1-3; D not resolved. Germline values: CDR1 MDHEN, CDR2 SYDVKM. The CDR3 consists of 14 residues. V was shortened by 5 bases and J by 1 base, with 9 bases between the two germline ends. The CDR3 spells CASSAFESGNTIYF. The CDR3, as DNA: TGTGCCAGCAGTGCTTTCGAGTCTGGAAACACCATATATTTT.

The J gene is TRBJ1-1, the V gene TRBV19; unclear D gene. V lost 3 bases to trimming and J lost 1 base, with 9 bases between them. The V gene's germline CDR1 is LNHDA and CDR2 SQIVND (reference sequence). The CDR3 is 14 residues long. The CDR3 loop reads CASSIPPPNTEAFF. For the CDR3, the DNA is TGTGCCAGTAGTATCCCACCACCGAACACTGAAGCTTTCTTT.

The chain combines TRBV24-1 with TRBJ2-7; 10 bases match TRBD1. Germline assignment: CDR1 KGHDR and CDR2 SFDVKD. CDR3 size: 15 residues. J gave up 5 bases and V 4 bases, and 7 bases lay outside the gene matches. The CDR3 DNA reads TGTGCCACCAGTGAAAGGGGGGACAGGGGCCACGAGCAGTACTTC. It is translated as CATSERGDRGHEQYF.

This chain joins TRBV5-1 and TRBJ2-1; D might be TRBD2 (5 bases). Germline CDR1 reads SGHRS; CDR2 reads YFSETQ. This CDR3 is built from 13 residues. The V and J ends lost 4 bases and 6 bases respectively, with 11 bases between them. The CDR3 DNA is TGCGCCAGCAGCGTGGACGGGATCAATGAGCAGTTCTTC. As protein: CASSVDGINEQFF.

This clone was recorded only once. The chain combines TRBV29-1 with TRBJ2-5; 8 bases map to TRBD1. With V trimmed by 3 bases and J by 5 bases, 8 bases remained unmatched. This CDR3 comprises 14 residues. Germline V gives CDR1 SQVTM, CDR2 ANQGSEA. This chain's CDR3 is CSVDRQGASETQYF. CDR3 in DNA: TGCAGCGTTGACCGGCAGGGGGCGTCTGAGACCCAGTACTTC.